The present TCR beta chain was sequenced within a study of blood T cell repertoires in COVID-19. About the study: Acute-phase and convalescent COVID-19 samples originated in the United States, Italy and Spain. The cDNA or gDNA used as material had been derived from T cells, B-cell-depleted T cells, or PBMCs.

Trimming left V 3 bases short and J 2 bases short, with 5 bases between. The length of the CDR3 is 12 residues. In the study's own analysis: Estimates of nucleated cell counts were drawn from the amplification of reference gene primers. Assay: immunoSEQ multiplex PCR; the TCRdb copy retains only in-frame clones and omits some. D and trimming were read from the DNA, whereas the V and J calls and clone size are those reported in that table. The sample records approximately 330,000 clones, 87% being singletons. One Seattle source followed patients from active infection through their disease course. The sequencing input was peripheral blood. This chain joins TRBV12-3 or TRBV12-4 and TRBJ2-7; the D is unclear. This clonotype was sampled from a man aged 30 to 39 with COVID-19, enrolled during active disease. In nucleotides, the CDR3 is TGTGCCAGCAGTTTTAACACCTACGAGCAGTACTTC. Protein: CASSFNTYEQYF.